The clone carrying this T cell receptor (beta chain) was recorded once. Its target is unknown. The time point here: blood 4 weeks post-SBRT, at nephrectomy. Noted treatment: 15 Gy SBRT to primary tumor, nephrectomy 4 weeks later. Nephrectomy followed 15 Gy stereotactic body radiation by 4 weeks. Clear cell pathology was present in this patient's renal cell carcinoma. The CDR3 consists of 16 residues. Germline lookup yields CDR1 SGHRS and CDR2 YFSETQ. The V segment lost 0 bases and the J segment 2 bases; nucleotides outside the gene matches: 4. These data are taken from a study of radiation and T cells in renal cell carcinoma. The data were produced by immunoSEQ multiplex PCR, yet TCRdb's version contains in-frame clones alone and is incomplete. Altogether roughly 170,000 clones are present, roughly 90% being singletons, with the ten largest covering approximately 10%. Study-wide findings and caveats: Baseline intratumoral clonotype presence is unknown without pretreatment biopsies.

V and J are TRBV5-1 and TRBJ2-1, with 8 bases matching TRBD2. The receptor comes from a woman between 50 and 59 years old with renal cell carcinoma. Sequenced here: blood, sampled from a patient whose treatment included radiotherapy and nephrectomy. In DNA, the CDR3 is TGCGCCAGCAGCTTGGCAACTAGCGGAACCTACAATGAGCAGTTCTTC. This encodes CASSLATSGTYNEQFF.